This T cell receptor (beta chain) was found in a study of blood T cell repertoires in COVID-19. Study summary: Acute-phase and convalescent COVID-19 samples originated in the United States, Italy and Spain. Nucleic acid was either cDNA or gDNA, and it came from T cells, B-cell-depleted T cells, or PBMCs.

CDR1 LNHDA and CDR2 SQIVND come from the germline V gene (reference sequence). The junction had 8 bases not matched to a gene; V was cut back by 5 bases and J by 4 bases. The CDR3 extends over 17 amino acids. Generated by immunoSEQ multiplex PCR, the TCRdb table keeps only in-frame clones and is missing some. The sample contains about 130,000 clones, around 88% of which appear only once. Individuals aged roughly 18 to 95 years were recruited from 24 US areas. Cohort placement rested on clinical history that participants reported themselves. The sequencing sample was made of PBMCs or T cells enriched from blood (not recorded which). The chain uses TRBV19 and TRBJ1-6, with 10 bases aligning to TRBD1. This clonotype was sampled from a woman in her 50s who had recovered from COVID-19. The CDR3 bases are TGTGCCAGTAGTCTCGGACAGGGGGGCCGATATAATTCACCCCTCCACTTT. Encoded protein: CASSLGQGGRYNSPLHF.